This is a list of T cell receptor beta chains from one sample in a study of shared clonotypes between healthy human individuals. TCRdb keeps only in-frame clones here, not all; method: immunoSEQ multiplex PCR. Of more than 2 million clones detected, about 95% appear once; the ten largest clones hold 0.9% to 1.4%. The material sequenced was naive CD8+ T cells sorted from blood. The receptors come from a man between 18 and 35 years old in good health. The CDR3 runs from the conserved cysteine through the conserved F or W.

CDR3aa	j_gene	v_gene
CASSFGGQGVYEQYF	TRBJ2-7	TRBV27
CASSLGQGRSYEQYF	TRBJ2-7	TRBV18
CASSEPGLLNYGYTF	TRBJ1-2	TRBV6-1
CASSGVNVLSGNTIYF	TRBJ1-3	TRBV14
CASSFGQVLMWEQYF	TRBJ2-7	TRBV5-6
CASSLVDTIPHEQYF	TRBJ2-7	TRBV7-2
CASSYKEAGTEAFF	TRBJ1-1	TRBV6-6
CASSLERTGEGYTF	TRBJ1-2	TRBV5-1
CASVDDEEVTEAFF	TRBJ1-1	TRBV25-1
CASSNYGGGTYEQYF	TRBJ2-7	TRBV7-2
CASSPTGPPYGYTF	TRBJ1-2	TRBV27
CASSPGLLAFSSGANVLTF	TRBJ2-6	TRBV5-1
CASSLEEEQFF	TRBJ2-1	TRBV28
CASSLADTGQFF	TRBJ2-1	TRBV28
CATGGIDEKLFF	TRBJ1-4	TRBV7-8
CASSQAKSTAKIYGYTF	TRBJ1-2	TRBV4-2
CASSEGAGGLYEQYF	TRBJ2-7	TRBV2
CASSPGTGLDDEQFF	TRBJ2-1	TRBV6-1
CASSPWGGNYEQYF	TRBJ2-7	TRBV7-8
CASSLRTGGEQYF	TRBJ2-7	TRBV7-9
CASSFKGQTYEQYF	TRBJ2-7	TRBV27
CASSQGWNEQFF	TRBJ2-1	TRBV2
CASSYGSRETEAFF	TRBJ1-1	TRBV6-6
CASSDPAGAYEQYF	TRBJ2-7	TRBV11-2
CATTSGFNEQYF	TRBJ2-7	TRBV19
CASSDLQGVWGYGYTF	TRBJ1-2	TRBV4-3
CASSLPLEGYF	TRBJ2-5	TRBV2